Following are 32 T cell receptor beta chains from one sample sequenced in a study of CD8 T cells in ankylosing spondylitis (dated by TCRdb to 2017 to 2019). The library was prepared using 5' RACE. For sequencing, an Illumina HiSeq 2500 was employed. The public reads were run again by TCRdb, first through fastp at Q25 and then through MiXCR, and only productive beta chains were kept. Under each unique CDR3 protein, matching rows form one entry showing the most common genes and DNA. In this sample the table shows 250,000 to 400,000 distinct CDR3 sequences, roughly 11% of which occur a single time. The leading ten clones occupy around 8.4% of the sample. Sequencing used blood, either unsorted or a sorted T cell fraction (not recorded which). Receptor source: a female donor with ankylosing spondylitis or in good health (not recorded which).

This clonotype was detected ten times or more. The chain carries TRBV20-1 and TRBJ2-7; no definite D call. Germline V CDR1 and CDR2: DFQATT, SNEGSKA (reference sequence). This CDR3 has 14 residues. Trimming shortened V by 6 bases and J by 0 bases, and 15 bases separated the two germline ends. This CDR3 reads CSAKAPRSSYEQYF. For the CDR3, the DNA is TGCAGTGCAAAGGCGCCAAGGAGCTCCTACGAGCAGTACTTC.

The sample holds many counts of this clonotype. The genes are TRBV19 and TRBJ1-1; D is ambiguous. CDR3 size: 13 residues. V was pared by 4 bases and J by 1 base, with 7 bases between. In germline, CDR1 is LNHDA, CDR2 SQIVND (reference sequence). This CDR3 is CASSKIRNTEAFF. Here the CDR3 DNA reads TGTGCCAGTAGTAAGATAAGGAACACTGAAGCTTTCTTT. Complete variable domain (other parts from reference TRBV19 and TRBJ1-1): DGGITQSPKYLFRKEGQNVTLSCEQNLNHDAMYWYRQDPGQGLRLIYYSQIVNDFQKGDIAEGYSVSREKKESFPLTVTSAQKNPTAFYLCASSKIRNTEAFFGQGTRLTVV.

This clonotype has at least ten counts. The CDR3 DNA reads TGTGCCAGCAGCTCCCGGGGCATGAATCAGCCCCAGCATTTT. Translated: CASSSRGMNQPQHF. The chain has TRBV7-2 and TRBJ1-5, with D maybe TRBD1 (5 bases). CDR1 is SGHTA and CDR2 is FQGNSA in the germline V gene. The V end lost 4 bases, the J end lost 4 bases, and 11 bases lay between the germline ends. The CDR3 has 14 amino acids.

The chain joins TRBV4-2 to TRBJ2-4; a possible D gene is TRBD2 (5 bases). Per the germline V gene, CDR1 is LGHNA and CDR2 is YNFKEQ. The CDR3 is 17 amino acids. V gave up 0 bases and J gave up 0 bases, with 12 bases separating them. Here the CDR3 DNA reads TGTGCCAGCAGCCAAGAACCCAGCGGTTTAGCCAAAAACATTCAGTACTTC. Its protein is CASSQEPSGLAKNIQYF.

This clonotype was detected many times. This chain uses TRBV29-1 with TRBJ1-5; D call uncertain. CDR3 length: 13 residues. CDR1 is SQVTM, CDR2 ANQGSEA, per germline. V was cut by 4 bases and J by 3 bases, with 10 bases left in between. The CDR3 sequence is CSVAQEFNQPQHF. In DNA, the CDR3 is TGCAGCGTTGCCCAGGAGTTCAATCAGCCCCAGCATTTT.

This clonotype was detected only a few times. The chain couples TRBV30 to TRBJ2-7; no clear D gene. The CDR3 runs 12 residues. Trimming left V 6 bases short and J 4 bases short, with 13 bases between. Germline CDR1 reads GTSNPN; CDR2 reads SVGIG (reference sequence). Here the CDR3 reads CACHGISYEQYF. CDR3 sequence (DNA): TGTGCCTGCCATGGGATTTCGTACGAGCAGTACTTC.

This clonotype was counted at least ten times. This sequence joins TRBV20-1 and TRBJ1-5; 10 bases align to TRBD1. The CDR3 loop spans 15 amino acids. V was pared by 0 bases and J by 6 bases, with 5 bases of the junction left unmatched. Germline-derived CDR1 and CDR2 are DFQATT and SNEGSKA (reference sequence). CDR3 protein: CSARDYRTGGQPQHF. The CDR3 DNA is TGCAGTGCTAGAGATTACCGGACAGGGGGTCAGCCCCAGCATTTT.

This clonotype was recorded at least ten times. The chain recombines TRBV25-1 with TRBJ2-3; the match to TRBD2 covers 7 bases. CDR1 and CDR2 (germline): MGHDK, SYGVNS. This CDR3 has 16 amino acids. V trimming: 3 bases; J trimming: 2 bases; junction bases outside the gene matches: 8. CDR3 nucleotide sequence: TGTGCCAGCAGTGAGGCGGGAGCCTCAATCACAGATACGCAGTATTTT. This codes for CASSEAGASITDTQYF.

Notes on this clonotype: This may arise from a read error, as a much more abundant clone is one base away. This chain uses TRBV5-8 with TRBJ2-5; 10 nucleotides match TRBD1. Germline V gene data show CDR1 as SGHTS and CDR2 as YDEGEE. The CDR3 loop spans 15 amino acids. V shed 2 bases and J 5 bases; nucleotides not matched to a gene: 6. CDR3 DNA: TGTGCCAGCAGCTTCTACGGGACAGGGGTGGAGACCCAGTACTTC. Its translation: CASSFYGTGVETQYF. Looking up the rest from reference TRBV5-8 and TRBJ2-5 gives the full variable domain: EAGVTQSPTHLIKTRGQQATLRCSPISGHTSVYWYQQALGLGLQFLLWYDEGEERNRGNFPPRFSGRQFPNYSSELNVNALELEDSALYLCASSFYGTGVETQYFGPGTRLLVL.

On this clonotype: Since a much larger clone is just one base distant, this may be a read error. The chain couples TRBV20-1 to TRBJ2-5; weak D call: TRBD2 (5 bases). Per the germline V gene, CDR1 is DFQATT and CDR2 is SNEGSKA (reference sequence). The CDR3 contains 14 residues. The DNA of the CDR3 is TGCAGTACTAGAGATGGTCGGGTCCAAGAGACCCAGTACTTC. It translates to CSTRDGRVQETQYF.

This clonotype was detected many times. The rearrangement links TRBV20-1 to TRBJ2-3, with a tentative D call TRBD1 (6 bases). The length of the CDR3 is 13 residues. CDR1 and CDR2 (germline): DFQATT, SNEGSKA (reference sequence). The V end was cut by 6 bases, the J end by 1 base, with 11 bases between. CDR3 sequence (DNA): TGCAGTGCCCCGGGACACCGCACAGATACGCAGTATTTT. Its protein is CSAPGHRTDTQYF.

A few counts support this clonotype. The junction and the germline gene differ at one end; a read error may be behind it. This chain uses TRBV5-5 with TRBJ1-2; the D is unclear. CDR3 length: 14 residues. Germline V lookup: CDR1 SGHKS, CDR2 YYEKEE (reference sequence). The CDR3 sequence: CASSLDSTNYGHTF. DNA of the CDR3: TGTGCCAGCAGCTTGGACAGTACTAACTATGGCCACACCTTC.

This chain links TRBV27 with TRBJ2-1, with 13 nucleotides matching TRBD2. The CDR3 contains 15 residues. Germline CDR1 MNHEY, CDR2 SMNVEV (reference sequence). V trimming: 8 bases; J trimming: 8 bases; junction bases outside the gene matches: 9. The CDR3 bases are TGTGCCAGCCGAAGACTAGCGGGGGGTGTAGATGAGCAGTTCTTC. Amino acids: CASRRLAGGVDEQFF.

Comment on this clonotype: The germline gene is not matched at one end of the junction; a read error may be the cause. CDR3 coding DNA: TGTGCCTGCAGCTTCCGGGGCGGCAGGGCAGGGAGCAATCAGCCCCAGCATTTT. It codes for CACSFRGGRAGSNQPQHF. The J gene is TRBJ1-5, the V gene TRBV13; a possible D gene is TRBD1 (5 bases). In germline, CDR1 is PRHDT, CDR2 FYEKMQ (reference sequence). The CDR3 extends over 18 amino acids.

A few counts support this clonotype. V gene TRBV20-1 combines with J gene TRBJ1-2; D is unclear. V lost 0 bases and J 0 bases, leaving 11 bases between the germline ends. The CDR3 runs 15 residues. Germline V lookup: CDR1 DFQATT, CDR2 SNEGSKA (reference sequence). The CDR3 sequence: CSARDFQKTNYGYTF. CDR3 DNA: TGCAGTGCTAGAGATTTCCAAAAGACTAACTATGGCTACACCTTC.

The gene calls are TRBV5-1 and TRBJ2-1; tentatively, D is TRBD1 (7 bases). Germline V gene sequence: CDR1 SGHRS, CDR2 YFSETQ. V lost 3 bases and J lost 6, with 13 bases in between. This CDR3 has 14 amino acids. The CDR3 spells CASSSDREVNEQFF. Here the CDR3 DNA reads TGCGCCAGCAGCTCCGACAGGGAGGTCAATGAGCAGTTCTTC.

Points on this clonotype: The junction differs from germline at one of its ends, possibly a read error. This rearrangement joins TRBV6-4 to TRBJ2-3; possibly TRBD2 for D (6 bases). CDR1 is MRHNA and CDR2 is SNTAGT in the germline V gene. This CDR3 region has 16 residues. The CDR3 DNA follows: TGTGCCAGCAGTGACTCAGGTAGCGGTGACACAGATACGCCGTATTTT. Encoded protein: CASSDSGSGDTDTPYF.

This clonotype has at least ten counts. The chain links TRBV6-1 to TRBJ1-3, with D tentatively TRBD1 (5 bases). CDR1 and CDR2 (germline): MNHNS, SASEGT. CDR3 size: 15 residues. V lost 4 bases and J 0 bases, leaving 10 bases between the germline ends. The CDR3 reads CASSVSGSSGNTIYF. The CDR3 nucleotides are TGTGCCAGCAGTGTATCAGGGAGCTCTGGAAACACCATATATTTT.

This clonotype was picked up many times. V gene TRBV28 combines with J gene TRBJ2-7, with D uncertain. V dropped 10 bases and J dropped 3 bases, with 16 bases sitting between them. The CDR3 is 13 amino acids. CDR1 MDHEN and CDR2 SYDVKM come from the germline V gene. CDR3 protein: CATINGGVYEQYF. The CDR3 DNA is TGTGCCACAATAAACGGCGGAGTCTACGAGCAGTACTTC.

This clonotype was observed at least ten times. The chain has TRBV12-3 or TRBV12-4 and TRBJ2-3; perhaps TRBD2 as D (6 bases). The CDR3 is 14 residues long. Trimming pared 6 bases from V and 6 bases from J, leaving 16 bases between. The CDR3 loop reads CASSPGASADTQYF. CDR3 in DNA: TGTGCCAGCAGCCCCGGGGCTAGCGCGGATACGCAGTATTTT.

This clonotype was detected many times. The chain uses TRBV5-1 and TRBJ2-3; TRBD1 aligns across 10 bases. Germline V gene data show CDR1 as SGHRS and CDR2 as YFSETQ. Trimming removed 4 bases from V and 4 bases from J; junction bases left unmatched: 6. The CDR3 covers 15 residues. CDR3 DNA: TGCGCCAGCAGCCCCCGGGACAGGGGCTCAGATACGCAGTATTTT. Protein product: CASSPRDRGSDTQYF.

This clonotype was seen at least ten times. This chain links TRBV15 with TRBJ2-1; D might be TRBD1 (6 bases). V shed 2 bases and J shed 8 bases, with 10 bases lying between them. Germline lookup yields CDR1 LNHNV and CDR2 YYDKDF (reference sequence). The CDR3 has 13 amino acids. CDR3 protein: CATSRNRVHEQFF. As DNA, the CDR3 is TGTGCCACCAGCAGAAACAGGGTTCATGAGCAGTTCTTC.

Only a few counts were recorded for this clonotype. This chain connects TRBV28 to TRBJ2-7; 11 positions match TRBD1. The germline CDR1 and CDR2 sequences are MDHEN and SYDVKM. The CDR3 runs to 16 residues. V was pared by 1 base and J by 7 bases, with 9 bases of the junction left unmatched. The CDR3 bases are TGTGCCAGCAGTTTATCCCTTGGACAGGGGGCAGGTGAGCAGTACTTC. This translates into CASSLSLGQGAGEQYF.

The V call is TRBV20-1, the J call TRBJ2-3; D is unresolved. Germline-derived CDR1 and CDR2 are DFQATT and SNEGSKA (reference sequence). This CDR3 is 15 amino acids long. V lost 1 base, J lost 4 bases, and 15 bases lay in between. The CDR3 sequence is CSARGIARIADTQYF. As DNA, the CDR3 is TGCAGTGCTAGAGGTATCGCTAGAATAGCAGATACGCAGTATTTT.

Only a few counts were recorded for this clonotype. The gene calls are TRBV20-1 and TRBJ2-7; 11 positions match TRBD2. The CDR3 covers 16 residues. Germline V CDR1 and CDR2: DFQATT, SNEGSKA (reference sequence). V was pared by 5 bases and J by 0 bases, with 9 bases of the junction left unmatched. The CDR3 nucleotides are TGCAGTGCTCCCGGGACTAGCGGAATCCTCTCCTACGAGCAGTACTTC. The encoded protein is CSAPGTSGILSYEQYF.

This clonotype was detected only a few times. The chain couples TRBV5-1 to TRBJ1-1; D is unresolved. The CDR3 length is 13 residues. V gave up 4 bases and J gave up 6 bases, with 13 bases separating them. In germline, CDR1 is SGHRS, CDR2 YFSETQ. This CDR3 is CASSPGVGPEAFF. CDR3 nucleotide sequence: TGCGCCAGCAGCCCCGGGGTTGGGCCTGAAGCTTTCTTT.

This clonotype has a count of ten or more. The gene calls are TRBV7-9 and TRBJ1-1, with no clear D. Trimming cost V 5 bases and J 11 bases, with 12 bases left between them. This CDR3 is built from 11 residues. Germline loops: CDR1 SEHNR, CDR2 FQNEAQ (reference sequence). The CDR3 is CASSPMEAAFF. The CDR3 nucleotides read TGTGCCAGCAGCCCCATGGAGGCCGCTTTCTTT. Full variable domain (missing parts from reference TRBV7-9 and TRBJ1-1): DTGVSQNPRHKITKRGQNVTFRCDPISEHNRLYWYRQTLGQGPEFLTYFQNEAQLEKSRLLSDRFSAERPKGSFSTLEIQRTEQGDSAMYLCASSPMEAAFFGQGTRLTVV.

This clonotype was picked up a small number of times. V and J are TRBV2 and TRBJ2-5; 7 nucleotides line up with TRBD1. The V gene end was trimmed by 6 bases and the J gene end by 1 base; junction bases not matched to a gene: 8. The CDR3 loop spans 15 amino acids. Germline CDR1 is SNHLY and CDR2 is FYNNEI. CDR3 nucleotide sequence: TGTGCCAGCAGGAAACAGGGGATGGTCCAAGAGACCCAGTACTTC. Encoded protein: CASRKQGMVQETQYF.

At least ten counts were recorded for this clonotype. The gene calls are TRBV10-3 and TRBJ2-2; D not certain. The CDR3 totals 16 residues. In germline, CDR1 is ENHRY, CDR2 SYGVKD. Deletions cut 7 bases from V and 0 bases from J, with 15 bases between. For the CDR3, the DNA is TGTGCCATCACCCCTTCCGCCACCTCGAACACCGGGGAGCTGTTTTTT. This codes for CAITPSATSNTGELFF.

The rearrangement joins TRBV7-8 to TRBJ2-1, with 7 bases matching TRBD2. The germline CDR1 and CDR2 sequences are SGHVS and FQNEAQ. The CDR3 is made up of 14 amino acids. V was pared by 1 base and J by 10 bases, with 7 bases of the junction left unmatched. CDR3 coding DNA: TGTGCCAGCAGCTTAGTTGCGGGGGTAAGGGAGCAGTTCTTC. It specifies CASSLVAGVREQFF. Filled out from reference TRBV7-8 and TRBJ2-1, the complete variable domain reads GAGVSQSPRYKVAKRGQDVALRCDPISGHVSLFWYQQALGQGPEFLTYFQNEAQLDKSGLPSDRFFAERPEGSVSTLKIQRTQQEDSAVYLCASSLVAGVREQFFGPGTRLTVL.

At least ten counts were recorded for this clonotype. The V and J genes are TRBV7-9 and TRBJ2-1; 10 nucleotides agree with TRBD1. With V trimmed by 5 bases and J by 4 bases, 8 bases remained unmatched. CDR1 is SEHNR and CDR2 is FQNEAQ in the germline V gene (reference sequence). The CDR3 contains 16 residues. For the CDR3, the DNA is TGTGCCAGCAGCCTGACAGGGGGCAAGGGGTACAATGAGCAGTTCTTC. It specifies CASSLTGGKGYNEQFF.

J is TRBJ2-5 and V is TRBV20-1; D may be TRBD2 (5 bases). Germline assignment: CDR1 DFQATT and CDR2 SNEGSKA (reference sequence). The CDR3 totals 14 residues. The CDR3 DNA reads as TGCAGGGTGGGAGTAGGCCCCTTGGGGGAGACCCAGTACTTC. This translates into CRVGVGPLGETQYF.